The 19 T cell receptor beta chains below all came from one sample that was sequenced in a study of cytotoxic CD8 clonotypes in ibrutinib-treated CLL. Libraries were prepared by immunoSEQ multiplex PCR; TCRdb keeps only in-frame clonotypes and omits some of them. Here the sample spans over 65,000 clones, around 75% being singletons. The sequences come from PBMCs, collected after 12 months of ibrutinib treatment. Receptors were obtained from a human donor with chronic lymphocytic leukemia.

This clone has just a few counts. The rearrangement joins TRBV11-3 to TRBJ1-2; D may be TRBD1 (6 bases). Germline values: CDR1 SGHNT, CDR2 YENEEA. Between the trimmed V and J ends, which lost 6 bases and 12 bases, there was a span of 14 bases. The CDR3 is 11 residues long. CDR3 nucleotides: TGTGCCAGCAGAATAACAGGGTTTCACACCTTC. Translated, it gives CASRITGFHTF.

The V and J genes are TRBV18 and TRBJ1-3; D is perhaps TRBD1 (6 bases). From germline, CDR1 is KGHSH and CDR2 LQKENI. The CDR3 is 13 amino acids. Trimming removed 3 bases from V and 4 bases from J, with 7 bases in between. This CDR3 reads CASSPGAGNTIYF. CDR3 bases: TGTGCCAGCTCACCGGGGGCCGGAAACACCATATATTTT. Full variable domain (missing parts from reference TRBV18 and TRBJ1-3): NAGVMQNPRHLVRRRGQEARLRCSPMKGHSHVYWYRQLPEEGLKFMVYLQKENIIDESGMPKERFSAEFPKEGPSILRIQQVVRGDSAAYFCASSPGAGNTIYFGEGSWLTVV.

The J gene is TRBJ1-1, the V gene TRBV5-4, with D possibly being TRBD1 (5 bases). The CDR3 is made up of 15 amino acids. Germline V lookup: CDR1 SGHNT, CDR2 YYREEE (reference sequence). V shed 4 bases and J shed 1 base, with 14 bases lying between them. CDR3 loop: CASSPYAGTNTEAFF. In DNA form, the CDR3 reads TGTGCCAGCAGCCCGTACGCGGGGACGAACACTGAAGCTTTCTTT.

The chain is built from TRBV6-5 and TRBJ2-1, with a weak D call TRBD1 (6 bases). CDR1 is MNHEY and CDR2 is SVGAGI in the germline V gene. Trimming stripped 6 bases from V and 3 bases from J, with 12 bases between. The CDR3 has 14 residues. CDR3 protein: CASSRGGNYNEQFF. Here the CDR3 DNA reads TGTGCCAGCAGCAGGGGCGGAAACTACAATGAGCAGTTCTTC.

The CDR3 sequence: CASSPRGAEQYF. CDR3 in DNA: TGTGCCAGCAGCCCCCGGGGCGCCGAGCAGTACTTC. The V call is TRBV7-8, the J call TRBJ2-7; tentatively, D is TRBD1 or TRBD2 (5 bases each). The CDR3 has 12 residues. V shed 5 bases and J shed 6 bases, with 11 bases lying between them. Germline lookup yields CDR1 SGHVS and CDR2 FQNEAQ.

This chain uses TRBV30 with TRBJ2-6, with D unresolved. V lost 4 bases and J 0 bases, leaving 4 bases between the germline ends. This CDR3 comprises 13 residues. CDR1 and CDR2 (germline): GTSNPN, SVGIG (reference sequence). CDR3 sequence reads: CAWMASGANVLTF. The CDR3 DNA reads as TGTGCCTGGATGGCCTCTGGGGCCAACGTCCTGACTTTC.

The chain recombines TRBV7-9 with TRBJ2-3; no definite D call. Trimming pared 8 bases from V and 4 bases from J, leaving 10 bases between. The CDR3 length is 12 residues. Per germline, CDR1 SEHNR and CDR2 FQNEAQ (reference sequence). DNA of the CDR3: TGTGCCAGCCTCTCCCTCGCAGATACGCAGTATTTT. Translating it yields CASLSLADTQYF. Full variable domain (missing parts from reference TRBV7-9 and TRBJ2-3): DTGVSQNPRHKITKRGQNVTFRCDPISEHNRLYWYRQTLGQGPEFLTYFQNEAQLEKSRLLSDRFSAERPKGSFSTLEIQRTEQGDSAMYLCASLSLADTQYFGPGTRLTVL.

The chain uses TRBV25-1 and TRBJ1-2, with D possibly matching TRBD1 (5 bases). CDR1 is MGHDK and CDR2 is SYGVNS in the germline V gene. There are 11 residues in the CDR3. V was cut by 6 bases and J by 8 bases, with 10 bases left in between. CDR3 sequence: CASSPGFGYTF. The DNA of the CDR3 is TGTGCCAGCAGCCCAGGGTTCGGCTACACCTTC.

Notes on this clone: The same CDR3 can be traced to other DNA sequences in this sample. The chain uses TRBV18 and TRBJ1-4; 7 bases line up with TRBD1. The V gene end was trimmed by 3 bases and the J gene end by 0 bases; junction bases not matched to a gene: 1. Germline CDR1 and CDR2: KGHSH and LQKENI. The CDR3 runs 15 residues. CDR3 sequence reads: CASSPQGATNEKLFF. As DNA, the CDR3 is TGTGCCAGCTCACCTCAGGGGGCAACTAATGAAAAACTGTTTTTT.

This chain joins TRBV7-8 and TRBJ2-3, with D perhaps matching TRBD1 (7 bases). This CDR3 is 16 amino acids long. V was trimmed by 5 bases and J by 10 bases, leaving 25 bases between them. Per the germline V gene, CDR1 is SGHVS and CDR2 is FQNEAQ. This CDR3 reads CASSPPLRESTGAQYF. In DNA, the CDR3 is TGTGCCAGCAGCCCACCCCTCCGGGAGTCAACAGGGGCGCAGTATTTT.

The rearrangement uses TRBV25-1 and TRBJ2-7, with 7 bases matching TRBD2. The V gene end was trimmed by 3 bases and the J gene end by 3 bases; junction bases not matched to a gene: 8. The CDR3 covers 15 residues. Looked up from germline, CDR1 is MGHDK and CDR2 is SYGVNS. CDR3 bases: TGTGCCAGCAGTGACACGGGAGGCCCCGACTACGAGCAGTACTTC. Its translation: CASSDTGGPDYEQYF.

The chain combines TRBV5-1 with TRBJ2-7; D gene unclear. CDR3 length equals 14 residues. V was shortened by 2 bases and J by 3 bases, with 12 bases between the two germline ends. Germline V gene sequence: CDR1 SGHRS, CDR2 YFSETQ. Here the CDR3 DNA reads TGCGCCAGCAGCTTCGGCACTCCCGACTACGAGCAGTACTTC. It translates to CASSFGTPDYEQYF.

The genes are TRBV7-9 and TRBJ2-7; 12 bases match TRBD2. Germline V CDR1 and CDR2: SEHNR, FQNEAQ (reference sequence). This CDR3 is 17 amino acids long. V dropped 5 bases and J dropped 5; count of bases not matched to a gene: 13. CDR3 sequence reads: CASSEPAGLAGGNEQYF. Written as DNA, the CDR3 is TGTGCCAGCAGCGAGCCGGCGGGGCTAGCGGGAGGGAACGAGCAGTACTTC.

The chain couples TRBV14 to TRBJ1-5; D is undetermined. Trimming took 1 base from V and 4 from J, leaving 5 bases between them. The CDR3 runs to 13 residues. Germline V lookup: CDR1 SGHDN, CDR2 FVKESK. The CDR3 sequence is CASSQGPNQPQHF. As DNA, the CDR3 is TGTGCCAGCAGCCAAGGTCCGAATCAGCCCCAGCATTTT. Supplemented by reference TRBV14 and TRBJ1-5, the full variable domain reads EAGVTQFPSHSVIEKGQTVTLRCDPISGHDNLYWYRRVMGKEIKFLLHFVKESKQDESGMPNNRFLAERTGGTYSTLKVQPAELEDSGVYFCASSQGPNQPQHFGDGTRLSIL.

The genes are TRBV7-2 and TRBJ1-1, with D perhaps matching TRBD1 (5 bases). The CDR3 runs 13 residues. Germline assignment: CDR1 SGHTA and CDR2 FQGNSA. Trimming left V 1 base short and J 10 bases short, with 13 bases between. In DNA form, the CDR3 reads TGTGCCAGCAGCTTAGTGGCCGGGACGGGAGCTTTCTTT. As protein: CASSLVAGTGAFF.

The V and J genes are TRBV7-2 and TRBJ2-7; TRBD2 aligns across 13 bases. Losses at the gene ends were 5 bases for V and 4 bases for J; bases not matched to a gene: 2. CDR3 length equals 14 residues. Germline V gene data show CDR1 as SGHTA and CDR2 as FQGNSA. Here the CDR3 DNA reads TGTGCCAGCAGCGTGGGACTAGCGGGATACGAGCAGTACTTC. Encoded protein: CASSVGLAGYEQYF.

The rearrangement uses TRBV6-1 and TRBJ2-4; D might be TRBD2 (5 bases). Trimming shortened V by 4 bases and J by 2 bases, and 9 bases separated the two germline ends. The CDR3 extends over 14 amino acids. Germline-derived CDR1 and CDR2 are MNHNS and SASEGT. The CDR3 region is CASSAPGSKNIQYF. The CDR3 nucleotides read TGTGCCAGCAGTGCCCCGGGATCCAAAAACATTCAGTACTTC.

The chain is built from TRBV7-3 and TRBJ2-1; TRBD1 or TRBD2 may be the D gene (5 bases each). The CDR3 contains 14 residues. V gave up 6 bases and J gave up 4 bases, with 13 bases separating them. Germline loops: CDR1 SGHTA, CDR2 FQGTGA. The CDR3 reads CASRGRDGYNEQFF. CDR3 bases: TGTGCCAGCAGGGGTCGGGACGGATACAATGAGCAGTTCTTC.

The CDR3 protein is CASSPGQSGYEQYF. CDR3 DNA sequence: TGTGCCAGCAGCCCTGGACAGTCTGGCTACGAGCAGTACTTC. The gene calls are TRBV7-9 and TRBJ2-7; D might be TRBD1 (6 bases). CDR3 size: 14 residues. V dropped 5 bases and J dropped 3 bases, with 14 bases sitting between them. Germline lookup yields CDR1 SEHNR and CDR2 FQNEAQ (reference sequence).